The 8 T cell receptor beta chains below were found in one sample sequenced in a study of T cell responses to AZD1222 COVID-19 vaccine (dated by TCRdb to 2020 to 2022). Explained via the paper, the time point label denotes: baseline before first vaccination. Library prep was done by the immunoSEQ multiplex PCR assay. TCRdb re-hosts the immuneACCESS table, in-frame sequences only. Its copies lack some clones; in the studies checked, an unresolved V gene accounts for under half of them, and the cause for the rest is not known. The sample table shows more than 110,000 clones, and around nine tenths are seen once. Of the sample, around 3.6% is held by the ten largest clones. Specimen: peripheral blood, collected on day 0 of AZD1222 vaccination. Receptors originate from an adult in good health.

The J gene is TRBJ2-5, the V gene TRBV7-9; D may be TRBD2 (6 bases). Trimming stripped 2 bases from V and 5 bases from J, with 18 bases between. The CDR3 length is 16 residues. CDR1 is SEHNR and CDR2 is FQNEAQ in the germline V gene (reference sequence). The CDR3 loop reads CASSLILSLRGETQYF. The CDR3 DNA follows: TGTGCCAGCAGCTTAATTTTGAGTCTCCGGGGGGAGACCCAGTACTTC. Full variable domain (outside the CDR3, taken from reference TRBV7-9 and TRBJ2-5): DTGVSQNPRHKITKRGQNVTFRCDPISEHNRLYWYRQTLGQGPEFLTYFQNEAQLEKSRLLSDRFSAERPKGSFSTLEIQRTEQGDSAMYLCASSLILSLRGETQYFGPGTRLLVL.

J is TRBJ2-5 and V is TRBV18; TRBD1 matches at 8 bases. The junction had 8 bases not matched to a gene; V was cut back by 3 bases and J by 5 bases. From germline, CDR1 is KGHSH and CDR2 LQKENI. There are 15 residues in the CDR3. Here the CDR3 reads CASSPMAGGRETQYF. The CDR3 DNA sequence: TGTGCCAGCTCACCGATGGCAGGGGGCAGGGAGACCCAGTACTTC.

This clone was counted once. The rearrangement joins TRBV29-1 to TRBJ1-1, with TRBD1 as a possible D gene (5 bases). The CDR3 totals 14 residues. Trimming shortened V by 7 bases and J by 0 bases, and 15 bases separated the two germline ends. CDR1 is SQVTM, CDR2 ANQGSEA, per germline. CDR3 region: CSGGWRGMNTEAFF. The CDR3 nucleotides are TGCAGCGGGGGGTGGAGGGGCATGAACACTGAAGCTTTCTTT.

V and J are TRBV5-4 and TRBJ1-2; 7 positions match TRBD1. With V trimmed by 3 bases and J by 2 bases, 7 bases remained unmatched. Germline V CDR1 and CDR2: SGHNT, YYREEE (reference sequence). The CDR3 extends over 15 amino acids. CDR3 sequence (DNA): TGTGCCAGCAGCTGGGGGGACAGACCAAACTATGGCTACACCTTC. As protein: CASSWGDRPNYGYTF.

V and J are TRBV2 and TRBJ2-5, with TRBD1 identical over 9 bases. With V trimmed by 7 bases and J by 1 base, 13 bases remained unmatched. The CDR3 length is 17 residues. The germline CDR1 and CDR2 sequences are SNHLY and FYNNEI. CDR3 DNA: TGTGCCAGCAACCCCGAATCCGAGACAGGGGGCCAAGAGACCCAGTACTTC. Translated, it gives CASNPESETGGQETQYF.

This clone was recorded only once. The chain couples TRBV15 to TRBJ1-1, with D possibly TRBD1 on 6 matching bases. V was pared by 4 bases and J by 1 base, with 10 bases between. This CDR3 is built from 14 residues. Germline V gives CDR1 LNHNV, CDR2 YYDKDF (reference sequence). The DNA for the CDR3 is TGTGCCACCAGCATATTGGGACAGAACACTGAAGCTTTCTTT. It encodes CATSILGQNTEAFF.

The chain uses TRBV20-1 and TRBJ2-3, with 8 bases that match TRBD2. CDR1 is DFQATT and CDR2 is SNEGSKA in the germline V gene (reference sequence). The V and J ends lost 3 bases and 5 bases, in that order; junction bases with no gene match: 10. The CDR3 has 15 residues. DNA of the CDR3: TGCAGTGCTAGTTCGAGCGGGAGTAAAATAGATACGCAGTATTTT. It is translated as CSASSSGSKIDTQYF.

CDR3 DNA: TGCGCCAGCAGCTTGAAGTGGACAGGGGGCCAAGAGACCCAGTACTTC. Protein product: CASSLKWTGGQETQYF. The J gene is TRBJ2-5, the V gene TRBV5-1, with 10 positions matching TRBD1. V dropped 1 base and J dropped 1; count of bases not matched to a gene: 4. The CDR3 runs to 16 residues. The germline V gene encodes CDR1 SGHRS and CDR2 YFSETQ.